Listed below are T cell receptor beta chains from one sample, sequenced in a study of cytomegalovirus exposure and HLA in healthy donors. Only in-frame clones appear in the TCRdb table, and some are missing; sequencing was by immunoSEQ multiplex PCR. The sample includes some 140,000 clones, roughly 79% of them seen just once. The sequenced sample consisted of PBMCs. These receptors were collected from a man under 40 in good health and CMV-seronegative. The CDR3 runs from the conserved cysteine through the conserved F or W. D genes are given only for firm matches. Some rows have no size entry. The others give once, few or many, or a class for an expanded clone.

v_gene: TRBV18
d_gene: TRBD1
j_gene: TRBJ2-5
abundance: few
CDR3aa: CASSRTGQETQYF
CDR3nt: TGTGCCAGCTCACGGACAGGCCAAGAGACCCAGTACTTC

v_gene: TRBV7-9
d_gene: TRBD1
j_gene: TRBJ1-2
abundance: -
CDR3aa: CASSPGQNYGYTF
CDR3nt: TGTGCCAGCAGCCCGGGACAGAACTATGGCTACACCTTC

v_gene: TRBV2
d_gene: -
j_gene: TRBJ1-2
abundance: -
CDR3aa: CASSGGYGYTF
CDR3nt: TGTGCCAGCAGTGGAGGGTATGGCTACACCTTC

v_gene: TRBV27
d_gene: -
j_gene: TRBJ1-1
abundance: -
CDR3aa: CASSFQMRTEAFF
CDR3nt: TGTGCCAGCAGTTTTCAGATGAGGACTGAAGCTTTCTTT

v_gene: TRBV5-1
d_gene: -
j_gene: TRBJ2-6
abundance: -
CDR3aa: CASRTVTSGANVLTF
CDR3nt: TGCGCCAGTCGGACTGTCACCTCTGGGGCCAACGTCCTGACTTTC

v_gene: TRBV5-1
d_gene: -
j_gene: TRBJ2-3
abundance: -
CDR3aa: CASSLAPLASTDTQYF
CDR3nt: TGCGCCAGCAGCTTGGCCCCCCTAGCGAGCACAGATACGCAGTATTTT

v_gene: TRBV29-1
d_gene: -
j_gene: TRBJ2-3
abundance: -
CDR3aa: CSVEGRNTDTQYF
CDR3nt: TGCAGCGTTGAGGGCAGGAACACAGATACGCAGTATTTT

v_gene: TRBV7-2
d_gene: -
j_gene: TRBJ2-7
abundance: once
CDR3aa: CASSLDSLSYEQYF
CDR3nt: TGTGCCAGCAGCTTAGACTCACTCTCCTACGAGCAGTACTTC

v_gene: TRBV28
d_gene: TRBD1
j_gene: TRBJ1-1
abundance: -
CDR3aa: CASSPGTGRYEAFF
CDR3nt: TGTGCCAGCAGCCCCGGGACAGGTAGATATGAAGCTTTCTTT

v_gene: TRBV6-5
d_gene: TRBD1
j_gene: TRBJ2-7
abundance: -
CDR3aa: CASSSHIDRVDEQYF
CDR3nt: TGTGCCAGCAGCTCCCACATCGACAGGGTAGACGAGCAGTACTTC

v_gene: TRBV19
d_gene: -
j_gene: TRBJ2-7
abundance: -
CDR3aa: CASSNGQTYEQYF
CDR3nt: TGTGCCAGTAGTAATGGACAGACCTACGAGCAGTACTTC